The 29 T cell receptor beta chains below all came from one sample that was sequenced in a study of shared clonotypes between healthy human individuals. Sequencing was performed with immunoSEQ multiplex PCR; in TCRdb, only in-frame clones are kept and a portion is missing. Of some 2 million clones in the sample, roughly 95% were seen once. Positive CCR7 selection of CD45RO-negative cells yielded the naive CD8 cells, and terminally differentiated effector memory CD45RA+ cells were excluded. The sequencing sample was made of naive CD8+ T cells sorted from blood. The origin of the receptors is a man between 18 and 35 years old in good health.

The genes are TRBV16 and TRBJ1-1; D uncertain. This CDR3 region has 13 residues. The V and J ends lost 6 bases and 0 bases respectively, with 8 bases between them. In germline, CDR1 is KGHSY, CDR2 FQNENV. CDR3 residues: CASSLAVNTEAFF. Here the CDR3 DNA reads TGTGCCAGCAGTCTTGCCGTGAACACTGAAGCTTTCTTT.

This sequence joins TRBV21-1 and TRBJ1-5; the listed D gene, TRBD1, was not tested against the DNA. TRBV21-1 is an annotated pseudogene. CDR3 length equals 14 residues. The CDR3 DNA reads as TGTGCCAGCAGTTCCGACAGGGTGGATCAGCCCCAGCATTTT. Translated: CASSSDRVDQPQHF.

The genes are TRBV19 and TRBJ2-7; no clear D. V was clipped by 5 bases and J by 3 bases, with 11 bases between them. CDR1 and CDR2 from the germline V gene are LNHDA and SQIVND (reference sequence). The CDR3 covers 13 residues. CDR3 protein: CASSSTIFYEQYF. DNA of the CDR3: TGTGCCAGTAGTTCTACAATTTTCTACGAGCAGTACTTC.

Concerning this clone: The same CDR3 arises from other DNA sequences in this sample as well. This sequence joins TRBV27 and TRBJ2-2; possibly TRBD2 for D (6 bases). Germline-derived CDR1 and CDR2 are MNHEY and SMNVEV (reference sequence). With 6 bases removed from V and 3 bases from J, the gap between germline ends came to 11 bases. CDR3 length: 14 residues. The CDR3 protein is CASSGGRYTGELFF. The CDR3 DNA sequence: TGTGCCAGCAGCGGGGGACGGTACACCGGGGAGCTGTTTTTT.

The genes are TRBV5-1 and TRBJ1-1; 8 bases line up with TRBD1. This CDR3 has 16 residues. Germline V gene lookup returns CDR1 SGHRS and CDR2 YFSETQ. J was trimmed by 5 bases and V by 4 bases; bases with no gene match: 13. CDR3 amino acids: CASSPRTGQMGTEAFF. For the CDR3, the DNA is TGCGCCAGCAGCCCGCGGACAGGGCAGATGGGAACTGAAGCTTTCTTT.

The rearrangement joins TRBV6-6 to TRBJ1-2; D is unclear. The CDR3 is 14 amino acids. The V gene's germline CDR1 is MNHNY and CDR2 SVGAGI (reference sequence). V was shortened by 8 bases and J by 3 bases, with 16 bases between the two germline ends. The CDR3 sequence is CASSGDPGYYGYTF. As DNA, the CDR3 is TGTGCCAGCTCTGGGGATCCTGGCTACTATGGCTACACCTTC.

As concerns this clone: Other DNA sequences of this sample code for an identical CDR3. This sequence joins TRBV7-2 and TRBJ2-7; 9 bases map to TRBD1. V shed 0 bases, J shed 4 bases, and the junction held 1 base outside the gene matches. CDR3 length: 14 amino acids. The germline gives CDR1 SGHTA, CDR2 FQGNSA. CDR3 in DNA: TGTGCCAGCAGCTTAGCGGGACAGGGTTACGAGCAGTACTTC. Translation: CASSLAGQGYEQYF.

The count of this clone is one. The chain recombines TRBV6-5 with TRBJ2-3, with 13 nucleotides matching TRBD2. This CDR3 contains 15 residues. CDR1 and CDR2 (germline): MNHEY, SVGAGI. The V segment lost 2 bases and the J segment 7 bases; nucleotides outside the gene matches: 3. CDR3 in amino acids: CASSYETSGRNTQYF. The CDR3 bases are TGTGCCAGCAGTTACGAGACTAGCGGGAGGAATACGCAGTATTTT.

The chain couples TRBV13 to TRBJ2-5, with D perhaps TRBD2 (6 bases). The V gene lost 4 bases and the J gene lost 4 bases, with 19 bases spanning the gap. Germline V gene data show CDR1 as PRHDT and CDR2 as FYEKMQ (reference sequence). This CDR3 is 16 amino acids long. Here the CDR3 DNA reads TGTGCCAGCAGCTCCGGGACTCACGTTCAGGGAGAGACCCAGTACTTC. Its translation is CASSSGTHVQGETQYF.

The chain joins TRBV19 to TRBJ1-1; D is undetermined. The germline gives CDR1 LNHDA, CDR2 SQIVND (reference sequence). The V end was cut by 0 bases, the J end by 7 bases, with 6 bases between. This CDR3 has 12 residues. CDR3 in amino acids: CASSIEPNEAFF. CDR3 in DNA: TGTGCCAGTAGTATAGAGCCTAATGAAGCTTTCTTT.

The V gene is TRBV15, the J gene TRBJ2-7; D remains unclear. CDR3 length equals 12 residues. Germline V gene sequence: CDR1 LNHNV, CDR2 YYDKDF (reference sequence). V lost 3 bases, J lost 5 bases, and 8 bases lay in between. The CDR3 region is CATSRGSDEQYF. Written as DNA, the CDR3 is TGTGCCACCAGCAGGGGGTCGGACGAGCAGTACTTC.

The chain has TRBV5-1 and TRBJ1-1; unclear D gene. CDR3 length: 15 amino acids. Trimming left V 0 bases short and J 0 bases short, with 9 bases between. The germline CDR1 and CDR2 sequences are SGHRS and YFSETQ. The DNA for the CDR3 is TGCGCCAGCAGCTTGGAGGGCAACATGAACACTGAAGCTTTCTTT. This encodes CASSLEGNMNTEAFF.

The chain carries TRBV11-2 and TRBJ2-7; D is undetermined. This CDR3 comprises 13 residues. CDR1 SGHAT and CDR2 FQNNGV come from the germline V gene. V lost 0 bases and J lost 6, with 9 bases in between. This CDR3 is CASSLDGGVEQYF. The CDR3 DNA follows: TGTGCCAGCAGCTTAGATGGTGGGGTCGAGCAGTACTTC. Full variable domain (outside the CDR3, taken from reference TRBV11-2 and TRBJ2-7): EAGVAQSPRYKIIEKRQSVAFWCNPISGHATLYWYQQILGQGPKLLIQFQNNGVVDDSQLPKDRFSAERLKGVDSTLKIQPAKLEDSAVYLCASSLDGGVEQYFGPGTRLTVT.

This chain joins TRBV25-1 and TRBJ2-5, with a possible D match to TRBD2 (6 bases). Trimming cost V 6 bases and J 5 bases, with 16 bases left between them. The length of the CDR3 is 14 residues. The germline gives CDR1 MGHDK, CDR2 SYGVNS. The CDR3 nucleotides are TGTGCCAGCAGGGGGTTAACTAGCCGCGAGACCCAGTACTTC. It is translated as CASRGLTSRETQYF. The whole variable domain, filled in from reference TRBV25-1 and TRBJ2-5, reads EADIYQTPRYLVIGTGKKITLECSQTMGHDKMYWYQQDPGMELHLIHYSYGVNSTEKGDLSSESTVSRIRTEHFPLTLESARPSHTSQYLCASRGLTSRETQYFGPGTRLLVL.

The V call is TRBV5-5, the J call TRBJ2-4, with TRBD1 matching 7 bases. The CDR3 is 15 residues long. CDR1 is SGHKS and CDR2 is YYEKEE in the germline V gene (reference sequence). The J segment lost 6 bases and the V segment lost 5 bases, leaving 11 bases of the junction unmatched. The CDR3 nucleotides read TGTGCCAGCAGTTCCGACAGGGTTTACGGAAACATTCAGTACTTC. Protein: CASSSDRVYGNIQYF.

A single count supports this clone. Other DNA variants within this sample encode the same CDR3. This sequence joins TRBV28 and TRBJ2-3; TRBD2 matches 7 bases. V lost 3 bases and J lost 3; bases outside the gene matches: 3. The CDR3 contains 14 residues. Germline CDR1 and CDR2: MDHEN and SYDVKM. The CDR3 DNA reads as TGTGCCAGCAGTTTTGGCGGGGGAACAGATACGCAGTATTTT. Its translation: CASSFGGGTDTQYF.

This clone was counted a few times. At the DNA level, this CDR3 is encoded by other sequences in the same sample as well. CDR3 in DNA: TGTGCCTGGAGTGTACAGGGTAACACTGAAGCTTTCTTT. Its translation is CAWSVQGNTEAFF. The V gene is TRBV30, the J gene TRBJ1-1; perhaps TRBD1 as D (6 bases). Germline CDR1 GTSNPN, CDR2 SVGIG (reference sequence). V was pared by 0 bases and J by 2 bases, with 7 bases between. The CDR3 runs to 13 residues.

This rearrangement joins TRBV30 to TRBJ2-4, with D possibly matching TRBD2 (5 bases). Germline V lookup: CDR1 GTSNPN, CDR2 SVGIG (reference sequence). The CDR3 runs 14 residues. V shed 0 bases and J shed 1 base, with 7 bases lying between them. This CDR3 reads CAWSVPGAKNIQYF. The CDR3 coding sequence is TGTGCCTGGAGTGTTCCGGGGGCCAAAAACATTCAGTACTTC.

CDR3 coding DNA: TGCAGCGTTGCTGGACTCAAAAACATTCAGTACTTC. Translating gives CSVAGLKNIQYF. This chain connects TRBV29-1 to TRBJ2-4; possibly TRBD2 for D (5 bases). The germline V and J ends were trimmed by 4 bases and 3 bases, with 7 bases remaining between them. This CDR3 region has 12 residues. Germline V lookup: CDR1 SQVTM, CDR2 ANQGSEA.

V is TRBV7-9 and J is TRBJ2-3, with D perhaps TRBD2 (6 bases). V shed 4 bases and J shed 5 bases, with 16 bases lying between them. The V gene's germline CDR1 is SEHNR and CDR2 FQNEAQ (reference sequence). This CDR3 is built from 15 residues. CDR3 sequence: CASSSPSNSGDTQYF. DNA for the CDR3: TGTGCCAGCAGCTCCCCCAGCAATAGCGGAGATACGCAGTATTTT.

The chain has TRBV5-4 and TRBJ1-2, with D possibly matching TRBD1 (5 bases). This CDR3 spans 15 amino acids. Germline V lookup: CDR1 SGHNT, CDR2 YYREEE (reference sequence). V was cut by 4 bases and J by 6 bases, with 19 bases left in between. DNA of the CDR3: TGTGCCAGCAGCACATGGGACCCCGCGACCCATGGCTACACCTTC. It yields the protein CASSTWDPATHGYTF.

The gene calls are TRBV6-6 and TRBJ2-7; D remains unclear. This CDR3 spans 12 amino acids. CDR1 MNHNY and CDR2 SVGAGI come from the germline V gene (reference sequence). Trimming left V 6 bases short and J 4 bases short, with 10 bases between. The CDR3 region is CASSLDLYEQYF. As DNA, the CDR3 is TGTGCCAGCAGCCTCGACTTATACGAGCAGTACTTC.

J is TRBJ2-7 and V is TRBV28; a possible D gene is TRBD2 (6 bases). Germline V lookup: CDR1 MDHEN, CDR2 SYDVKM. The germline V and J ends were trimmed by 10 bases and 3 bases, with 25 bases remaining between them. The CDR3 totals 16 residues. The chain's CDR3 is CATHSSREYHRYEQYF. CDR3 bases: TGTGCCACTCATTCCTCCCGGGAGTACCACCGCTACGAGCAGTACTTC.

The J gene is TRBJ2-1, the V gene TRBV5-5; 10 bases are a match to TRBD2. CDR3 length: 16 amino acids. Trimming took 0 bases from V and 6 from J; bases not matched to a gene: 6. Germline CDR1 is SGHKS and CDR2 is YYEKEE (reference sequence). The CDR3, as DNA: TGTGCCAGCAGCTTGGAAGCGGGAGGGCGGGTCAATGAGCAGTTCTTC. Amino acid sequence: CASSLEAGGRVNEQFF.

The chain employs TRBV2 and TRBJ2-3; no reliable D call. The CDR3 runs to 16 residues. V was pared by 5 bases and J by 0 bases, with 15 bases between. Germline lookup yields CDR1 SNHLY and CDR2 FYNNEI. The CDR3 DNA is TGTGCCAGCAGTAGGAAGACCCCCCTTAGCACAGATACGCAGTATTTT. It encodes CASSRKTPLSTDTQYF.

The rearrangement links TRBV29-1 to TRBJ1-2; D uncertain. CDR1 is SQVTM, CDR2 ANQGSEA, per germline. Trimming took 6 bases from V and 3 from J, leaving 11 bases between them. The CDR3 has 12 amino acids. The DNA of the CDR3 is TGCAGCGTCCTAACAGAAGACTATGGCTACACCTTC. This codes for CSVLTEDYGYTF. Full variable domain (rest looked up from reference TRBV29-1 and TRBJ1-2): SAVISQKPSRDICQRGTSLTIQCQVDSQVTMMFWYRQQPGQSLTLIATANQGSEATYESGFVIDKFPISRPNLTFSTLTVSNMSPEDSSIYLCSVLTEDYGYTFGSGTRLTVV.

This clone has just a few counts. The J gene is TRBJ1-2, the V gene TRBV2; no clear D. The CDR3 is 13 residues long. V dropped 4 bases and J dropped 2 bases, with 8 bases sitting between them. The V gene's germline CDR1 is SNHLY and CDR2 FYNNEI. CDR3 DNA sequence: TGTGCCAGCAGTGGAAGCGAGAACTATGGCTACACCTTC. Translating gives CASSGSENYGYTF.

The chain recombines TRBV29-1 with TRBJ1-1; D is perhaps TRBD1 (5 bases). Germline V gene data show CDR1 as SQVTM and CDR2 as ANQGSEA. The CDR3 contains 15 residues. Between the trimmed V and J ends, which lost 4 bases and 0 bases, there was a span of 15 bases. The DNA for the CDR3 is TGCAGCGTTGGTTGGGGCAGCCTGATGAACACTGAAGCTTTCTTT. Its protein is CSVGWGSLMNTEAFF.

The gene calls are TRBV9 and TRBJ2-7; TRBD1 agrees at 8 bases. The CDR3 extends over 17 amino acids. V dropped 4 bases and J dropped 3; count of bases not matched to a gene: 15. Germline V gene data show CDR1 as SGDLS and CDR2 as YYNGEE. CDR3 nucleotides: TGTGCCAGCAGCTTAACTGACAGGGGACCTGACGGCTACGAGCAGTACTTC. Translated: CASSLTDRGPDGYEQYF.